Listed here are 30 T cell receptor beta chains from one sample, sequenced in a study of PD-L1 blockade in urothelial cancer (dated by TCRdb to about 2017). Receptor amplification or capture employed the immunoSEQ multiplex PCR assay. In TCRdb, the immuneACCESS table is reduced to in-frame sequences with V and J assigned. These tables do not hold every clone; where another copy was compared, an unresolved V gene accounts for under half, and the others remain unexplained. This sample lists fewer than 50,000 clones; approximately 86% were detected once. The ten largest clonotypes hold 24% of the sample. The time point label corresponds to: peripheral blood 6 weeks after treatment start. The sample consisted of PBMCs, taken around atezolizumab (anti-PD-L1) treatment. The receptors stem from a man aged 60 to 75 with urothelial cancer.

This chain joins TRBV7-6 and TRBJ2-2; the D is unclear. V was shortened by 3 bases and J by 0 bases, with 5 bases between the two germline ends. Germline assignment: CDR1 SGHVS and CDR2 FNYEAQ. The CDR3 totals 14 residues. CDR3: CASSFTTNTGELFF. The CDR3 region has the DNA TGTGCCAGCAGCTTTACAACGAACACCGGGGAGCTGTTTTTT.

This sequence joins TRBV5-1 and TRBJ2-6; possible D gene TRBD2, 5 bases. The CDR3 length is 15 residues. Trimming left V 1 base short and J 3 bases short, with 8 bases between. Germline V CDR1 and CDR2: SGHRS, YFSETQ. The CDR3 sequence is CASSLLGDGANVLTF. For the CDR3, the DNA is TGCGCCAGCAGCTTGCTCGGGGATGGGGCCAACGTCCTGACTTTC.

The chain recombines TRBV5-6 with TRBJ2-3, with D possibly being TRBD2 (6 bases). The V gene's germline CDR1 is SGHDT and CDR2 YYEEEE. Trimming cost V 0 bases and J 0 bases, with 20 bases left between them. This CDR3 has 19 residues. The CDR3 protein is CASSLEVASGLTSTDTQYF. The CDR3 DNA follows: TGTGCCAGCAGCTTGGAGGTTGCGAGCGGGCTAACTAGCACAGATACGCAGTATTTT.

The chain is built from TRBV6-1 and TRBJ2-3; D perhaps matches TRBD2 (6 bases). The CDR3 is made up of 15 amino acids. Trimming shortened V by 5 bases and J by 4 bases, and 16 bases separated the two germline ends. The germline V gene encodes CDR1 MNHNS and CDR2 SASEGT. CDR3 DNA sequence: TGTGCCAGCAGTACGGGACTCGCCGTGCCAGATACGCAGTATTTT. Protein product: CASSTGLAVPDTQYF.

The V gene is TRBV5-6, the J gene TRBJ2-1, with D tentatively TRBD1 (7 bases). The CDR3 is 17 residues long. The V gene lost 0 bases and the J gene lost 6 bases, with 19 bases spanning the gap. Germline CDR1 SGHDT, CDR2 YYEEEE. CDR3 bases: TGTGCCAGCAGCTTGGGGCAGGGGGGATGGGTGATCAATGAGCAGTTCTTC. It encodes CASSLGQGGWVINEQFF.

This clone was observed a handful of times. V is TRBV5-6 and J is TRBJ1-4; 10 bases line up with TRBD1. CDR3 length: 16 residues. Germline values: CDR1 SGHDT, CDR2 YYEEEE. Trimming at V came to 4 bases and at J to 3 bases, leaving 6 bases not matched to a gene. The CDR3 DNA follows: TGTGCCAGCAGCCGAAGACAGGGGGCCCCTAATGAAAAACTGTTTTTT. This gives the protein CASSRRQGAPNEKLFF. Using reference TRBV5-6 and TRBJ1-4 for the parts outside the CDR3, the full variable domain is DAGVTQSPTHLIKTRGQQVTLRCSPKSGHDTVSWYQQALGQGPQFIFQYYEEEERQRGNFPDRFSGHQFPNYSSELNVNALLLGDSALYLCASSRRQGAPNEKLFFGSGTQLSVL.

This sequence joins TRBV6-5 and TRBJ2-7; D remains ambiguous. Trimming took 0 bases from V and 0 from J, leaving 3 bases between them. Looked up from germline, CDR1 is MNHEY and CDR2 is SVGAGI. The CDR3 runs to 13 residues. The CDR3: CASSYSSSYEQYF. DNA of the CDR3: TGTGCCAGCAGTTACTCGAGCTCCTACGAGCAGTACTTC.

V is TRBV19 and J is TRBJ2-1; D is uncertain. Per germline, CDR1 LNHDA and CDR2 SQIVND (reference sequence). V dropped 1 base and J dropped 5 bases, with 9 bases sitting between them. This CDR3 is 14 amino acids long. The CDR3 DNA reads TGTGCCAGTAGTATAGTTGGAGAGAACAATGAGCAGTTCTTC. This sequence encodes CASSIVGENNEQFF.

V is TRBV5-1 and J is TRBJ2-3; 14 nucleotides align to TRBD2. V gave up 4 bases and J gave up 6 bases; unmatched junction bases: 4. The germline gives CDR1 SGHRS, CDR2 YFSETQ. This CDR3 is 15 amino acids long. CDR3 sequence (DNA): TGCGCCAGCAGCGAGACTAGCGGGAGGGGGGATACGCAGTATTTT. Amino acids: CASSETSGRGDTQYF.

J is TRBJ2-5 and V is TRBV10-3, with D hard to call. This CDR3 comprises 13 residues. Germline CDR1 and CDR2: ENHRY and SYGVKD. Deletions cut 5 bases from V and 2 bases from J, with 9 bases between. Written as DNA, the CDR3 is TGTGCCATCAGTCGAACAGCACAAGAGACCCAGTACTTC. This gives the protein CAISRTAQETQYF.

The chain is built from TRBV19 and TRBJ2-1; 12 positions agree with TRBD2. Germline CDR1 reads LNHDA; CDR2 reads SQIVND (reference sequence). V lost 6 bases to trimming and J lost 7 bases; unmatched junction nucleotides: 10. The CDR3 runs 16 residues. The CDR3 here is CASRILAGGLWNEQFF. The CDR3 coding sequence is TGTGCCAGTAGGATCCTAGCGGGGGGGCTGTGGAATGAGCAGTTCTTC.

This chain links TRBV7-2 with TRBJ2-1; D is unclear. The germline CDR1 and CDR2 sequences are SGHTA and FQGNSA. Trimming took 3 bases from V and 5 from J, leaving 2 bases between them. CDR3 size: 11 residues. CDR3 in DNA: TGTGCCAGCAGCTTCGACAATGAGCAGTTCTTC. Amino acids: CASSFDNEQFF.

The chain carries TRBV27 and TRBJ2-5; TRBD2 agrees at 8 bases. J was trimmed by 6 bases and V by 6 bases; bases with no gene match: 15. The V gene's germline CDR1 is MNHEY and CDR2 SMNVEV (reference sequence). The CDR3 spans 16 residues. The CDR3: CASRTGGGNGLKTQYF. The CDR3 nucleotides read TGTGCCAGCAGGACCGGGGGGGGGAACGGGTTAAAGACCCAGTACTTC.

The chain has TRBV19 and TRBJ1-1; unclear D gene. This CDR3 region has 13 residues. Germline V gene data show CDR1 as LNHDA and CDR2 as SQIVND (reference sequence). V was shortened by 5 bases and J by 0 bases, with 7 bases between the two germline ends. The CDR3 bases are TGTGCCAGTAGTGTTTCGGTGAACACTGAAGCTTTCTTT. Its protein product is CASSVSVNTEAFF.

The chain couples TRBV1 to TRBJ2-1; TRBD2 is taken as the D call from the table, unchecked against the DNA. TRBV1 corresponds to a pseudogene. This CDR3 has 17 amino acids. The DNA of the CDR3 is TGCACCAGCAGCCAAGAAACCTCCAGCGGGGGTTACAATGAGCAGTTCTTC. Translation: CTSSQETSSGGYNEQFF.

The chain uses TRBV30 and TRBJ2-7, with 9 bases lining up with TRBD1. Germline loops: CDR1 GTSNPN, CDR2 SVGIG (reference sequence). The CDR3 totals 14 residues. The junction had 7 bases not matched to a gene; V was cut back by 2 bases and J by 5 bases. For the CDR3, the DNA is TGTGCCTGGAGTCGGGGACAGGGTTTCGACGAGCAGTACTTC. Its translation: CAWSRGQGFDEQYF. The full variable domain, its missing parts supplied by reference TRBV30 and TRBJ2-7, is SQTIHQWPATLVQPVGSPLSLECTVEGTSNPNLYWYRQAAGRGLQLLFYSVGIGQISSEVPQNLSASRPQDRQFILSSKKLLLSDSGFYLCAWSRGQGFDEQYFGPGTRLTVT.

The CDR3 loop is CAISPEDRGFSYNSPLHF. CDR3 nucleotides: TGTGCCATCAGTCCGGAGGACAGGGGTTTTTCCTATAATTCACCCCTCCACTTT. The J gene is TRBJ1-6, the V gene TRBV10-3, with 9 bases fitting TRBD1. CDR1 and CDR2 from the germline V gene are ENHRY and SYGVKD. CDR3 length: 18 residues. Unmatched junction bases numbered 9, after V lost 5 bases and J lost 1 base.

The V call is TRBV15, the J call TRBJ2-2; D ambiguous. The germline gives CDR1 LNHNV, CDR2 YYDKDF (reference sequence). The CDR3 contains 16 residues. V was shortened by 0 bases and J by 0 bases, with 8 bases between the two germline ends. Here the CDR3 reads CATSRDIVANTGELFF. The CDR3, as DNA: TGTGCCACCAGCAGAGATATAGTCGCGAACACCGGGGAGCTGTTTTTT.

The CDR3 DNA follows: TGTGCCAGCAGCGCCCGGGACTACGAGCAGTACTTC. Its translation is CASSARDYEQYF. V usage is TRBV2 and J usage is TRBJ2-7, with a weak D call TRBD2 (5 bases). Looked up from germline, CDR1 is SNHLY and CDR2 is FYNNEI. The CDR3 loop spans 12 amino acids. V gave up 6 bases and J gave up 3 bases, with 9 bases separating them.

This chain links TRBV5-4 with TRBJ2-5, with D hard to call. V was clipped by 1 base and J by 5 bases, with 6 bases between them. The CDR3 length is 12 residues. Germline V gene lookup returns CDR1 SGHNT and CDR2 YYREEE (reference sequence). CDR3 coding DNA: TGTGCCAGCAGCTTGTTACGGGAGACCCAGTACTTC. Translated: CASSLLRETQYF.

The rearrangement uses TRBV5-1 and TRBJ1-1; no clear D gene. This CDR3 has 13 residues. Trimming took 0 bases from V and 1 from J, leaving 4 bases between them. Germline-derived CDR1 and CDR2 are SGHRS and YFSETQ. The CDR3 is CASSLDRNTEAFF. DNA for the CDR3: TGCGCCAGCAGCTTGGACAGGAACACTGAAGCTTTCTTT.

The CDR3 loop reads CASSLGQTGGRHEQYF. The CDR3 region has the DNA TGTGCCAGCAGTTTAGGGCAGACAGGGGGGAGACACGAGCAGTACTTC. The V gene is TRBV28, the J gene TRBJ2-7, with 9 bases matching TRBD1. The CDR3 extends over 16 amino acids. Germline loops: CDR1 MDHEN, CDR2 SYDVKM. V lost 2 bases to trimming and J lost 5 bases; unmatched junction nucleotides: 10.

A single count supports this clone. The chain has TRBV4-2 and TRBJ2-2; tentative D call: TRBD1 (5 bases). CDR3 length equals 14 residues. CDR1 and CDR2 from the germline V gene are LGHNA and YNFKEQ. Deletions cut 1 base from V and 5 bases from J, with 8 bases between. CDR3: CASSQVGQTGELFF. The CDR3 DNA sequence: TGTGCCAGCAGCCAAGTCGGACAAACCGGGGAGCTGTTTTTT.

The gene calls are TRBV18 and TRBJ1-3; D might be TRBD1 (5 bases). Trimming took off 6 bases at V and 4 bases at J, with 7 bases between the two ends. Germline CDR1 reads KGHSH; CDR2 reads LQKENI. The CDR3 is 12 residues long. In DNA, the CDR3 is TGTGCCAGCTCGCGGGACGGAAACACCATATATTTT. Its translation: CASSRDGNTIYF.

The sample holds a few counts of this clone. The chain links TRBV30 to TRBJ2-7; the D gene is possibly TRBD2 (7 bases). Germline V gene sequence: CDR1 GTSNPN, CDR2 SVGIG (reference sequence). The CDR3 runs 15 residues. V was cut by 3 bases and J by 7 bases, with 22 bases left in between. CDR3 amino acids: CAWSASWGGRGEQYF. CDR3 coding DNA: TGTGCCTGGAGCGCGTCCTGGGGGGGGCGCGGGGAGCAGTACTTC.

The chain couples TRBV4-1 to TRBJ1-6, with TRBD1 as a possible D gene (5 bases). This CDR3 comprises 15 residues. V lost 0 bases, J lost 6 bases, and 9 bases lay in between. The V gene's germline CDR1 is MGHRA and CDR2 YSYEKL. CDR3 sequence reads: CASSQELGGNSPLHF. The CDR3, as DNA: TGCGCCAGCAGCCAAGAACTCGGGGGTAATTCACCCCTCCACTTT.

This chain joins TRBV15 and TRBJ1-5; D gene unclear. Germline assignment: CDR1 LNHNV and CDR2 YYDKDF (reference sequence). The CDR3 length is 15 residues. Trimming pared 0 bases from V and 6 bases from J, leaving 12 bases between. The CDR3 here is CATSRDVGRGQPQHF. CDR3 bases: TGTGCCACCAGCAGAGATGTCGGTCGGGGTCAGCCCCAGCATTTT. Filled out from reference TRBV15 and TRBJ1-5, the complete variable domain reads DAMVIQNPRYQVTQFGKPVTLSCSQTLNHNVMYWYQQKSSQAPKLLFHYYDKDFNNEADTPDNFQSRRPNTSFCFLDIRSPGLGDTAMYLCATSRDVGRGQPQHFGDGTRLSIL.

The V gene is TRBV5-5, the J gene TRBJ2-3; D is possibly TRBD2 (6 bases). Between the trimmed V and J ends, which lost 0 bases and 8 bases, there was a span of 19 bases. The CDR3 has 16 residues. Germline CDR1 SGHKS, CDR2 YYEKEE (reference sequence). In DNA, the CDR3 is TGTGCCAGCAGCTTGGAAACTAGCCAAAAGGTCGGTACGCAGTATTTT. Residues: CASSLETSQKVGTQYF.

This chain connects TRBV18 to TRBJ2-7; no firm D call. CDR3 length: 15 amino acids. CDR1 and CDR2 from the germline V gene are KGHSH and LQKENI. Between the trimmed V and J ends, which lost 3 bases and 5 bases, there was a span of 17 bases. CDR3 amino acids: CASSPNRNSLHEQYF. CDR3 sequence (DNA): TGTGCCAGCTCACCTAACCGGAACAGTTTGCACGAGCAGTACTTC.

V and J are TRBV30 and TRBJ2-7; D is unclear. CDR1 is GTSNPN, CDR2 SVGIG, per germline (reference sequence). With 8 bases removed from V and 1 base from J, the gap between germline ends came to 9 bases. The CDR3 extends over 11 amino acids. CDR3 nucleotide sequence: TGTGCCCTCGTGGAGTCCTACGAGCAGTACTTC. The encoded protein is CALVESYEQYF.